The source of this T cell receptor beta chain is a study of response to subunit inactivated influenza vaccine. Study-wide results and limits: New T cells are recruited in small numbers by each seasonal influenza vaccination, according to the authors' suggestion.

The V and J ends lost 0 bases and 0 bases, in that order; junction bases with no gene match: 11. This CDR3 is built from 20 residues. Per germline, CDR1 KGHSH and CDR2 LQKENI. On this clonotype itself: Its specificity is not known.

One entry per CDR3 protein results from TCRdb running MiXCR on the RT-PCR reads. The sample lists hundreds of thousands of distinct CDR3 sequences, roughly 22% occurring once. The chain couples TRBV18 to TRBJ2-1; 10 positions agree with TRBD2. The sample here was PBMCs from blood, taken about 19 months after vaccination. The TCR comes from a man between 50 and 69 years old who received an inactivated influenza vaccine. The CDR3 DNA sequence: TGTGCCAGCTCACCACCGGACGTAGCGGGAGGTCTCCCCTCCTACAATGAGCAGTTCTTC. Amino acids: CASSPPDVAGGLPSYNEQFF. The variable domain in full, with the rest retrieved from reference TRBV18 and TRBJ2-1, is NAGVMQNPRHLVRRRGQEARLRCSPMKGHSHVYWYRQLPEEGLKFMVYLQKENIIDESGMPKERFSAEFPKEGPSILRIQQVVRGDSAAYFCASSPPDVAGGLPSYNEQFFGPGTRLTVL.